This TCR beta chain was documented in a study of cytomegalovirus exposure and HLA in healthy donors. The CDR3 covers 16 residues. The germline gives CDR1 SGHNT, CDR2 YYREEE (reference sequence). V lost 0 bases to trimming and J lost 5 bases; unmatched junction nucleotides: 4. Using immunoSEQ multiplex PCR, the repertoire was profiled, and TCRdb retains in-frame clones only, with some absent. This sample has 110,000 to 150,000 clones; around 90% occur once, and the top ten carry less than 8%. This TCR was recovered from a woman under 40 in good health and CMV-seropositive. This rearrangement joins TRBV5-4 to TRBJ2-2; 10 bases fit TRBD1. The sample consisted of PBMCs. CDR3 amino acids: CASSLDRTGGTGELFF. CDR3 nucleotide sequence: TGTGCCAGCAGCTTGGACCGGACAGGGGGGACCGGGGAGCTGTTTTTT.